This TCR beta chain was sequenced during a study of PD-1 blockade in mismatch repair-deficient tumors. Across the study: Patients had around 12 mismatch repair-deficient cancer types, all previously treated and progressing. Study-level points and caveats: Tumor-resident clones, often undetectable pretreatment in blood, expanded then contracted after pembrolizumab.

Repertoires were generated with immunoSEQ multiplex PCR, while TCRdb's copy carries only in-frame clones and drops some. Of 30,000 to 45,000 clones detected, around four fifths appear once; the ten largest clones hold approximately 0.98%. TCRs were sequenced from a few patients responding to pembrolizumab. The V and J ends lost 3 bases and 5 bases, in that order; junction bases with no gene match: 10. The CDR3 has 16 amino acids. CDR1 and CDR2 (germline): SGHRS, YFSETQ. Notes on this clone: Its antigen is unidentified.

This specimen was PBMCs, taken 38 to 40 weeks after starting pembrolizumab. This receptor was taken from an adult with mismatch repair-deficient cancer. The chain joins TRBV5-1 to TRBJ2-5, with 10 bases lining up with TRBD2. The CDR3 nucleotides are TGCGCCAGCAGCTCCGGGACTAGCGTTCCGATGGAGACCCAGTACTTC. It encodes CASSSGTSVPMETQYF.